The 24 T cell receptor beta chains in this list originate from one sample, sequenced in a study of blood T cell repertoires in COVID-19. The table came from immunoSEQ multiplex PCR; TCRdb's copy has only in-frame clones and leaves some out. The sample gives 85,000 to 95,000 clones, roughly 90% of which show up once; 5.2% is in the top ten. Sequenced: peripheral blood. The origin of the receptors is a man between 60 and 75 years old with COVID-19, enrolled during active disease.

DNA of the CDR3: TGTGCCATCAGTGAATCCGGACAGGGACTCTCCTACAATGAGCAGTTCTTC. It codes for CAISESGQGLSYNEQFF. This rearrangement joins TRBV10-3 to TRBJ2-1; 8 bases are shared with TRBD1. Trimming took 3 bases from V and 0 from J; bases not matched to a gene: 7. Germline CDR1 and CDR2: ENHRY and SYGVKD. There are 17 residues in the CDR3.

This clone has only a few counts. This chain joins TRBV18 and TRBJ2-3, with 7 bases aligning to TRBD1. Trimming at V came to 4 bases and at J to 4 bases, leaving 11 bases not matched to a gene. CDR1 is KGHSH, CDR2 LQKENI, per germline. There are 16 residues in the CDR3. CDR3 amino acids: CASSHDTGVKADTQYF. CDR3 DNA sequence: TGTGCCAGCTCACACGATACAGGGGTCAAAGCAGATACGCAGTATTTT. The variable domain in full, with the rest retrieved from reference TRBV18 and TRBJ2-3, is NAGVMQNPRHLVRRRGQEARLRCSPMKGHSHVYWYRQLPEEGLKFMVYLQKENIIDESGMPKERFSAEFPKEGPSILRIQQVVRGDSAAYFCASSHDTGVKADTQYFGPGTRLTVL.

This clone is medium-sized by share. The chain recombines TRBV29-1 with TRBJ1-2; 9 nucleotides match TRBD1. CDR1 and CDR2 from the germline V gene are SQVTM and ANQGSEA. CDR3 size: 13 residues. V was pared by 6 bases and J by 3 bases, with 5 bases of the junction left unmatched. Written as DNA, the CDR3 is TGCAGCGTGGACAGGGGAGACTACTATGGCTACACCTTC. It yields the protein CSVDRGDYYGYTF.

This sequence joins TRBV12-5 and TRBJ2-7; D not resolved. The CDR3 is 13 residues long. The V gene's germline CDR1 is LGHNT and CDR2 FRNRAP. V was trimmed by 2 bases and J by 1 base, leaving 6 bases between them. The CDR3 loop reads CASGLLSSYEQYF. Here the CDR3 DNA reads TGTGCTAGTGGTTTGCTCAGTTCCTACGAGCAGTACTTC.

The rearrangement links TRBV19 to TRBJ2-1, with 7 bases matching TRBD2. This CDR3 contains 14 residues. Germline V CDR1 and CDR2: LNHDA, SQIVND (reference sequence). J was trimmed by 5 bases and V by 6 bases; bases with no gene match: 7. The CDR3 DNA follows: TGTGCCAGTAGCGCGCGGGAGCTTAACAATGAGCAGTTCTTC. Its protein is CASSARELNNEQFF. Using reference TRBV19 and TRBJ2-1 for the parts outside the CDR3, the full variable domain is DGGITQSPKYLFRKEGQNVTLSCEQNLNHDAMYWYRQDPGQGLRLIYYSQIVNDFQKGDIAEGYSVSREKKESFPLTVTSAQKNPTAFYLCASSARELNNEQFFGPGTRLTVL.

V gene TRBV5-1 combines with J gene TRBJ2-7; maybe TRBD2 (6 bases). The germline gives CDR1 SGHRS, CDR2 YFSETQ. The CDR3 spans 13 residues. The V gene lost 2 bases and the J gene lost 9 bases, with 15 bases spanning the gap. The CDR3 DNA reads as TGCGCCAGCAGCTTATTATCGGGAGAAGGGCAGTACTTC. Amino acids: CASSLLSGEGQYF.

The CDR3 protein is CASSMSARGSGNTIYF. For the CDR3, the DNA is TGTGCCAGTAGTATGAGTGCCAGGGGGTCTGGAAACACCATATATTTT. The chain joins TRBV19 to TRBJ1-3; the match to TRBD1 covers 7 bases. Losses at the gene ends were 3 bases for V and 1 base for J; bases not matched to a gene: 6. The germline V gene encodes CDR1 LNHDA and CDR2 SQIVND (reference sequence). The CDR3 covers 16 residues.

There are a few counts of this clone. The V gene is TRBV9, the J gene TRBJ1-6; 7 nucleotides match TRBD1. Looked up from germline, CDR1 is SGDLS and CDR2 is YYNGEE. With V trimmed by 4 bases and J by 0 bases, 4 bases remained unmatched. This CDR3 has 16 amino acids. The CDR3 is CASSRGQSSYNSPLHF. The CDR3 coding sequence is TGTGCCAGCAGCCGGGGACAGAGCTCCTATAATTCACCCCTCCACTTT. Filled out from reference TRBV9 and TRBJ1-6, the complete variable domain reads DSGVTQTPKHLITATGQRVTLRCSPRSGDLSVYWYQQSLDQGLQFLIQYYNGEERAKGNILERFSAQQFPDLHSELNLSSLELGDSALYFCASSRGQSSYNSPLHFGNGTRLTVT.

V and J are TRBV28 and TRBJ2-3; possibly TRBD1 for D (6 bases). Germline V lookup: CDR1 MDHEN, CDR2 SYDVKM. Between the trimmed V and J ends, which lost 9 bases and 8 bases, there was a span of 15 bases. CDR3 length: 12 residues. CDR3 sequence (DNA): TGTGCCAGTACCACAGGGAGCGCTACGCAGTATTTT. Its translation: CASTTGSATQYF. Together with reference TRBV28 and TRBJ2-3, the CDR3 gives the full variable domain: DVKVTQSSRYLVKRTGEKVFLECVQDMDHENMFWYRQDPGLGLRLIYFSYDVKMKEKGDIPEGYSVSREKKERFSLILESASTNQTSMYLCASTTGSATQYFGPGTRLTVL.

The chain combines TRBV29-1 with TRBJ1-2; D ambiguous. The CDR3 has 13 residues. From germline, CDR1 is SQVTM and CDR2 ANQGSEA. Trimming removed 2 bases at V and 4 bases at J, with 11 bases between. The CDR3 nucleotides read TGCAGCGTTGAACCAGGAGGAGGCTATGGCTACACCTTC. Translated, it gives CSVEPGGGYGYTF. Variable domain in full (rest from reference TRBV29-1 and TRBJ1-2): SAVISQKPSRDICQRGTSLTIQCQVDSQVTMMFWYRQQPGQSLTLIATANQGSEATYESGFVIDKFPISRPNLTFSTLTVSNMSPEDSSIYLCSVEPGGGYGYTFGSGTRLTVV.

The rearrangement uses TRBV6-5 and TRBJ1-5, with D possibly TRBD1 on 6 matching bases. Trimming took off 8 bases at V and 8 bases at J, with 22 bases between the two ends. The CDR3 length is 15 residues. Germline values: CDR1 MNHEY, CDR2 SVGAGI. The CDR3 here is CASSPTYDRNEPQHF. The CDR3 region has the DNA TGTGCCAGCTCTCCTACCTATGACAGGAATGAGCCCCAGCATTTT.

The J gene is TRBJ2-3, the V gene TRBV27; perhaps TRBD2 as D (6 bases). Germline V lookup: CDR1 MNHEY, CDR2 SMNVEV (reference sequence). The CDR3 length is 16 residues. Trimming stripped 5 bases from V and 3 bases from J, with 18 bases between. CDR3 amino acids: CASSPRDSLGTDTQYF. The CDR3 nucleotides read TGTGCCAGCAGTCCAAGGGACTCCCTGGGGACAGATACGCAGTATTTT.

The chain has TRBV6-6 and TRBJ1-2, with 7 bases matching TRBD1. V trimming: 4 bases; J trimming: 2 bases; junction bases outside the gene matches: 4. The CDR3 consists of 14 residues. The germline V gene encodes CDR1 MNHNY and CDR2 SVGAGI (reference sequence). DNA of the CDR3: TGTGCCAGCAGTTTTCGGGGACAGAACTATGGCTACACCTTC. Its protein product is CASSFRGQNYGYTF.

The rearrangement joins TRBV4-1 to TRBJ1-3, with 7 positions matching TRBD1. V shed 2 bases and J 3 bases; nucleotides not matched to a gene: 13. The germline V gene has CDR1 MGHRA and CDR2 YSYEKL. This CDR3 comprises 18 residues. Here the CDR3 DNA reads TGCGCCAGCAGCCAAACACGGAGGGGGCCTGTTGGTGGAAACACCATATATTTT. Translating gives CASSQTRRGPVGGNTIYF.

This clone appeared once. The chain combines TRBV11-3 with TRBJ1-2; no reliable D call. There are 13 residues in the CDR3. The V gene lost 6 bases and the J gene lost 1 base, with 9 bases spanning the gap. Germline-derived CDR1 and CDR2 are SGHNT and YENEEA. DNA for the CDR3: TGTGCCAGCAGGGGAGGCCTTAACTATGGCTACACCTTC. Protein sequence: CASRGGLNYGYTF.

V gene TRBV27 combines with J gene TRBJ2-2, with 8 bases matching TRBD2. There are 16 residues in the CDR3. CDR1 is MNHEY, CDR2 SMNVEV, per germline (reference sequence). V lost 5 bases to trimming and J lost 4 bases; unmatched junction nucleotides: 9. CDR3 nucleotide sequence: TGTGCCAGCAGTCCCCGGGGGGGATTGGGCACCGGGGAGCTGTTTTTT. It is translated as CASSPRGGLGTGELFF.

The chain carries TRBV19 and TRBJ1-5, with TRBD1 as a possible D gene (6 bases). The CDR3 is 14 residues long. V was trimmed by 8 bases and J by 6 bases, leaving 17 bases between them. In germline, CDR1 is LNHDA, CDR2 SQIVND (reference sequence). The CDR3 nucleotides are TGTGCCAGTGAAGATGAGACAGGAGTTCAGCCCCAGCATTTT. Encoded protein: CASEDETGVQPQHF.

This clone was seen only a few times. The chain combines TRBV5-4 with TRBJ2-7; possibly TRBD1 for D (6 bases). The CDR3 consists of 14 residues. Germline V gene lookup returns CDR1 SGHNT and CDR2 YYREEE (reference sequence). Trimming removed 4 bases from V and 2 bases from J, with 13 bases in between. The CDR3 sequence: CASSPRTETYEQYF. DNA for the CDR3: TGTGCCAGCAGCCCCCGGACAGAGACCTACGAGCAGTACTTC.

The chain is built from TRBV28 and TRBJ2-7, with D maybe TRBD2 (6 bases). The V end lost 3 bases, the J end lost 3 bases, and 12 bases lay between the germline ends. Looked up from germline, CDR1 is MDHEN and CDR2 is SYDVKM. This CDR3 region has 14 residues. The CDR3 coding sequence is TGTGCCAGCAGTTTGCGGGGAGTCCGCTACGAGCAGTACTTC. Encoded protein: CASSLRGVRYEQYF. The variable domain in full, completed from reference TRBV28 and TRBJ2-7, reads DVKVTQSSRYLVKRTGEKVFLECVQDMDHENMFWYRQDPGLGLRLIYFSYDVKMKEKGDIPEGYSVSREKKERFSLILESASTNQTSMYLCASSLRGVRYEQYFGPGTRLTVT.

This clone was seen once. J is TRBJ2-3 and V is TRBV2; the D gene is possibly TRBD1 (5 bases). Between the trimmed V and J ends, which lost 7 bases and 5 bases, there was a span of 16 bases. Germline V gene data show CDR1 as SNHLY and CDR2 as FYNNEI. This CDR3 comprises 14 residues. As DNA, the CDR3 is TGTGCCAGCATCCCCGGGCAAGGGGAAGATACGCAGTATTTT. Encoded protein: CASIPGQGEDTQYF.

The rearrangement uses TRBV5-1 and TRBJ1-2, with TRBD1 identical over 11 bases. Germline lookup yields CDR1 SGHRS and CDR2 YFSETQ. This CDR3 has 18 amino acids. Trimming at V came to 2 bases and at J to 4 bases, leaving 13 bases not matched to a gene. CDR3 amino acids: CASSLQRTGGAEVYGYTF. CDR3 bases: TGCGCCAGCAGCTTACAAAGGACAGGGGGCGCGGAGGTCTATGGCTACACCTTC.

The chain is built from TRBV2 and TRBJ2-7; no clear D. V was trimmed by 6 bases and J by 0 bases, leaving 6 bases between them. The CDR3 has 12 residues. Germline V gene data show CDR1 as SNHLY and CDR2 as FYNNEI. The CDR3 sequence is CASRADSYEQYF. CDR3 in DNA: TGTGCCAGCAGGGCAGACTCCTACGAGCAGTACTTC.

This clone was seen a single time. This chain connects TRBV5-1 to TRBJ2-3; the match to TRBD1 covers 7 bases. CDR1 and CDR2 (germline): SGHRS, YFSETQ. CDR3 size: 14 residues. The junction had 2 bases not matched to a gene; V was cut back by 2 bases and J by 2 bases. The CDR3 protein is CASSLGQATDTQYF. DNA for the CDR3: TGCGCCAGCAGCTTAGGACAGGCCACAGATACGCAGTATTTT. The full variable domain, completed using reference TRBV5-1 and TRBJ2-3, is KAGVTQTPRYLIKTRGQQVTLSCSPISGHRSVSWYQQTPGQGLQFLFEYFSETQRNKGNFPGRFSGRQFSNSRSEMNVSTLELGDSALYLCASSLGQATDTQYFGPGTRLTVL.

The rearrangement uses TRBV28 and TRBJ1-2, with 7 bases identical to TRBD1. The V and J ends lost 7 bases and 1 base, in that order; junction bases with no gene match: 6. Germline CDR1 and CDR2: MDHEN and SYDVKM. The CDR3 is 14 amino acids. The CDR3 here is CASTRTGFNYGYTF. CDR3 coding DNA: TGTGCCAGCACCCGGACAGGATTTAACTATGGCTACACCTTC.